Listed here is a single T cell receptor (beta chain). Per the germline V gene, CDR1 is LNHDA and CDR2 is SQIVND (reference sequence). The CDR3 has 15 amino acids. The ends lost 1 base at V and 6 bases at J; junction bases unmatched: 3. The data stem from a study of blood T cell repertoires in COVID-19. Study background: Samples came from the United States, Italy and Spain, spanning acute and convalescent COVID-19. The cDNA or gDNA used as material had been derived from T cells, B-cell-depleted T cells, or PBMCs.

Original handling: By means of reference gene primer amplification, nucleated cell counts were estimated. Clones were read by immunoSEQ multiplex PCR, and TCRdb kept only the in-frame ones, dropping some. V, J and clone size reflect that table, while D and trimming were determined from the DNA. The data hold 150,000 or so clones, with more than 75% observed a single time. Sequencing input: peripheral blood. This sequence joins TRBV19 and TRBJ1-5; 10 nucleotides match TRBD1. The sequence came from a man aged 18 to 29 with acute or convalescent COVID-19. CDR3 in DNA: TGTGCCAGTAGTATAGGACAGGGGGCTGCTCAGCCCCAGCATTTT. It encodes CASSIGQGAAQPQHF.